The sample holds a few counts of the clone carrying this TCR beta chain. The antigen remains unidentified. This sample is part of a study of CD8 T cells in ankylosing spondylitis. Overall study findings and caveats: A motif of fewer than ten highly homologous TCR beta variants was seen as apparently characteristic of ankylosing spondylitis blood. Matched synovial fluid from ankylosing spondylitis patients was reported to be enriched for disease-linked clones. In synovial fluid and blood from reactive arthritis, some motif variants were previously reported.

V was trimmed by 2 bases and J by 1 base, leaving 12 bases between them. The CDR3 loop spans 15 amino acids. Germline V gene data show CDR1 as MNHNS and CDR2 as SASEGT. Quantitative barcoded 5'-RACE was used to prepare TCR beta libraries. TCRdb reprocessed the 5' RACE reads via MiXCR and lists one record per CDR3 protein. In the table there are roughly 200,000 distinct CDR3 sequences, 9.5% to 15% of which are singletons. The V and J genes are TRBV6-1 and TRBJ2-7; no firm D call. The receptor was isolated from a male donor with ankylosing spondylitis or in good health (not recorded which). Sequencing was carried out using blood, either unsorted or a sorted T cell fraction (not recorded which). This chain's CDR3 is CASSEWWVLSYEQYF. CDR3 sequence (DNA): TGTGCCAGCAGTGAATGGTGGGTCCTTTCCTACGAGCAGTACTTC.